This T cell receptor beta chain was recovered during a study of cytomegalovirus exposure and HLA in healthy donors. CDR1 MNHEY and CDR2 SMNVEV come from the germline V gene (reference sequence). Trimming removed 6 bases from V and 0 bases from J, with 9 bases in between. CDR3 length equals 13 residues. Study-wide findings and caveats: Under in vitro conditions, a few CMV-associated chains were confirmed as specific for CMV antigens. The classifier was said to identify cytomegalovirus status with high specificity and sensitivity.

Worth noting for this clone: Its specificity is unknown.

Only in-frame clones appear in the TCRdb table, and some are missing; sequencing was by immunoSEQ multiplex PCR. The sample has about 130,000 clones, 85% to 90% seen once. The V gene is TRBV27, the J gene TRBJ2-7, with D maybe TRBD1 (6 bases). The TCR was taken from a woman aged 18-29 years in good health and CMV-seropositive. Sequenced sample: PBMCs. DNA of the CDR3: TGTGCCAGCAGACAGGGCCGCTCCTACGAGCAGTACTTC. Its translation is CASRQGRSYEQYF.